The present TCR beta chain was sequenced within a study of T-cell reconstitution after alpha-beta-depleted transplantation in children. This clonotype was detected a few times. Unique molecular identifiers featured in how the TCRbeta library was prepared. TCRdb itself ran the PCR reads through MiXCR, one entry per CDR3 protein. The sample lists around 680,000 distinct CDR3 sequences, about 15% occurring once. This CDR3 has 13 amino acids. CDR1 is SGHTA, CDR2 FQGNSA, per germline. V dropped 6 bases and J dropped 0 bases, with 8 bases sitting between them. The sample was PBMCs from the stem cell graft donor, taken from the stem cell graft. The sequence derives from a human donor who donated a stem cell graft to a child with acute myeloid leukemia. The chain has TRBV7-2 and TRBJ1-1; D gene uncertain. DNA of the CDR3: TGTGCCAGCAGTCCAATTATGAACACTGAAGCTTTCTTT. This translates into CASSPIMNTEAFF.